This TCR beta chain was found in a study of cytomegalovirus exposure and HLA in healthy donors. Study results and caveats: Some V segments could not be told apart, so they were left out, TRBV6-2 and TRBV6-3 among them.

Germline CDR1 reads SGHRS; CDR2 reads YFSETQ. This CDR3 has 14 residues. V lost 4 bases, J lost 3 bases, and 12 bases lay in between. Worth noting for this clone: The antigen is unknown.

PCR amplification relied on 60 Vbeta primers (plus 13 Jbeta primers). Clones were read by immunoSEQ multiplex PCR, and TCRdb kept only the in-frame ones, dropping some. The sample lists about 200,000 clones, roughly 79% occurring once. The J gene is TRBJ2-3, the V gene TRBV5-1; tentatively, D is TRBD2 (6 bases). The specimen sequenced was PBMCs. The sequence was obtained from a man aged 30 to 39 in good health and CMV-seronegative. In DNA form, the CDR3 reads TGCGCCAGCAGCAGGACTACTGGGACAGATACGCAGTATTTT. Protein: CASSRTTGTDTQYF.